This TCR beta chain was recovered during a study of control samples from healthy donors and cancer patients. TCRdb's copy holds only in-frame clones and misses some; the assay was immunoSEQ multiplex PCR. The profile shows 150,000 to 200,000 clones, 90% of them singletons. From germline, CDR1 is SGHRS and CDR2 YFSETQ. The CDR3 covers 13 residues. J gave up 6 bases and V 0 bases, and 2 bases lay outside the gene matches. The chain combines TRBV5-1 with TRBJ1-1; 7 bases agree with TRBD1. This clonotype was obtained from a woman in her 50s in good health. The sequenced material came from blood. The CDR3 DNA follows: TGCGCCAGCAGCTTGGGTGACAGGGCTGAAGCTTTCTTT. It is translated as CASSLGDRAEAFF.